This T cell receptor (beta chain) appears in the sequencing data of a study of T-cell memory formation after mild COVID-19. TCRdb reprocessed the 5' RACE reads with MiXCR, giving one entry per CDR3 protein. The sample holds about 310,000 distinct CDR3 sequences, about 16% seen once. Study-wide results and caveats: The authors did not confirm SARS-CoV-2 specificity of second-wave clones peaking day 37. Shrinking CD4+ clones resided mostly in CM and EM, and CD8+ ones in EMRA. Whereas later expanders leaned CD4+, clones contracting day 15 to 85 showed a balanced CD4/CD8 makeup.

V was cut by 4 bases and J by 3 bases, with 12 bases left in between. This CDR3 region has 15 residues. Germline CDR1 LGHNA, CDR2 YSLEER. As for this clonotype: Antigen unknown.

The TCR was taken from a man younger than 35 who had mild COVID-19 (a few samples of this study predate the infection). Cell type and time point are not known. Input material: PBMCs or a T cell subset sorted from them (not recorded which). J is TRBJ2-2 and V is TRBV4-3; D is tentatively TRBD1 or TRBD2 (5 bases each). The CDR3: CASSPPGRHTGELFF. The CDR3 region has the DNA TGCGCCAGCAGCCCACCGGGACGGCACACCGGGGAGCTGTTTTTT.